The following is a T cell receptor (beta chain) sequence with its context. Its recognized antigen is unknown. No much larger clonotype is one base removed from it; base qualities were not supplied. TCRbeta CDR3 regions were amplified from genomic DNA by means of the immunoSEQ Assay, a bias-controlled multiplex PCR. The original methods were these. Within the assay, amplification of reference gene primers was used to estimate how many nucleated cells each sample contained. Sequence reads were collapsed and filtered to measure the absolute abundance of every unique TCRbeta CDR3 rearrangement. For each sample, productive Simpson clonality was calculated as the square root of Simpson's diversity index over productive rearrangements. In its TCRdb copy, this immuneACCESS table keeps in-frame sequences only and misses some clones. Where compared with another copy, unresolved V genes explain less than half of these, and the others have no known cause. For V, J and clone size, that table is used; D and trimming come from the DNA. Present in this sample are over 350,000 clones, 88% of which were seen just once. In total, the top ten clones hold approximately 0.96% of the sample.

These data are taken from a study of blood T cell repertoires in COVID-19 (dated by TCRdb to about 2020). Some background on the complete study: Samples covering the acute and convalescent phases of COVID-19 were provided by collaborators in the United States, Italy and Spain. The prospective study material was composed of cDNA or gDNA derived from T cells, B-cell-depleted T cells, or PBMCs. Subjects who had been exposed to COVID-19, were actively infected with it, or had recovered from it provided the deeply sampled blood TCRbeta repertoires that made up the dataset. The repertoires were released in a freely available public database intended as a resource for research on the immune response to SARS-CoV-2. The samples were drawn from the first 160 participants of the ongoing ImmuneRACE study and from 950 to 1,500 subjects provided by 6 global collaborators. The sample metadata nearly always contained a de-identified subject ID, COVID-19 status, age in years and sex. Where available, HLA class I and class II types were obtained from metadata supplied by the sample provider rather than from assay-based typing.

In the prospective study, participants were about 18 to 100 years old, resided in about two dozen geographic areas of the United States, and were enrolled through a virtual design. To assign participants to cohorts, the prospective study relied on clinical history that participants themselves reported in a screening survey and a study questionnaire. Each participant in the prospective study had whole blood, serum and a nasopharyngeal or oropharyngeal swab collected by mobile phlebotomists. Over a roughly two-month period, participants in the prospective study had the option of providing additional blood draws and questionnaires. Before DNA extraction, blood samples from the prospective study were shipped at room temperature or frozen. Unmatched junction bases come to 12, with V trimmed by 1 base and J by 5 bases. Taken from cysteine to phenylalanine, the CDR3 has 18 residues. CDR3 DNA is the only sequence kept; it has 54 bases, read in frame from the first base. According to the germline V gene (reference sequence), CDR1 reads LNHDA and CDR2 reads SQIVND.

What the work shows at the level of the full study, not this receptor alone: The amount of clinical and demographic metadata varied by source and participant and was provided uncurated.

This receptor was obtained from a woman aged 25 to 45 with acute COVID-19. Material for sequencing was PBMCs or T cells enriched from blood (not recorded which). In this chain, TRBV19 is recombined with TRBJ2-1, with 9 bases aligning to TRBD2. The nucleotides are TGTGCCAGTAGTATAGTCCCGCCGGGTAGCGGGGGAAACAATGAGCAGTTCTTC. Its protein is CASSIVPPGSGGNNEQFF.